Detailed here is one TCR beta chain. This entry is derived from a study of blood T cell repertoires in COVID-19. Profiled with immunoSEQ multiplex PCR; TCRdb holds only in-frame clones, not every one. This table holds 200,000 or so clones, 86% found once. The sequence derives from a woman aged 70-85 years with acute or convalescent COVID-19. Sequencing input: peripheral blood.

CDR3 sequence (DNA): TGTGCCAGCAGTGGGGCAGGGGAGACCAAAAACATTCAGTACTTC. Its protein is CASSGAGETKNIQYF. This chain connects TRBV2 to TRBJ2-4; perhaps TRBD1 as D (6 bases). Trimming left V 4 bases short and J 2 bases short, with 12 bases between. Germline-derived CDR1 and CDR2 are SNHLY and FYNNEI. The length of the CDR3 is 15 residues.